This note documents a single T cell receptor (beta chain) sequence. These data come from a study of blood T cell repertoires in COVID-19. The CDR3 consists of 13 residues. Looked up from germline, CDR1 is MNHNY and CDR2 is SVGAGI (reference sequence). Trimming at V came to 6 bases and at J to 5 bases, leaving 4 bases not matched to a gene. This table comes from immunoSEQ multiplex PCR, and its TCRdb copy is limited to in-frame clones, with some not included. There are 150,000 to 200,000 clones in the sample; roughly 85% occur only once, and about 26% lies in the top ten. Sequenced input: peripheral blood. This receptor was obtained from a woman aged 70-85 years with acute or convalescent COVID-19. The chain uses TRBV6-6 and TRBJ2-5; TRBD1 agrees at 9 bases. CDR3 protein: CASRQGAGETQYF. The CDR3 nucleotides read TGTGCCAGCAGACAGGGGGCGGGTGAGACCCAGTACTTC.